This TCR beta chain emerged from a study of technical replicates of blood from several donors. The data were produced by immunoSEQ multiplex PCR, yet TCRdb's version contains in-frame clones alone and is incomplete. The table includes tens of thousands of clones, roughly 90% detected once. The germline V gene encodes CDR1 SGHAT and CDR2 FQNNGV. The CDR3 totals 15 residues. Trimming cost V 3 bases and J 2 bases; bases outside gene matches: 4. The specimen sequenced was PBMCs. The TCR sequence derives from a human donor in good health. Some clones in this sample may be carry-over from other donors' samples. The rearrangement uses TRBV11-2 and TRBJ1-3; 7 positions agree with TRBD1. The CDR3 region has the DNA TGTGCCAGCAGCTTCGCCGGGACAGCTGGAAACACCATATATTTT. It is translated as CASSFAGTAGNTIYF.